These 6 T cell receptor beta chains were all obtained from the same sample, sequenced in a study of blood T cells in healthy people across ages. Then a second PCR, running about 6 to 12 cycles, was carried out with a sample-barcoded 5' primer and a J-beta primer mix. MiXCR was run by TCRdb on the 5' RACE reads, yielding one entry per CDR3 protein. There are about 1.4 million distinct CDR3 sequences in the sample; almost 60% occur only once, and under 8.5% lies in the top ten. The sample taken for sequencing was blood. Receptor source: a man younger than 35 in good health.

The table lists this clonotype with many counts. The chain is built from TRBV28 and TRBJ2-7, with 8 bases aligning to TRBD1. Germline V gene lookup returns CDR1 MDHEN and CDR2 SYDVKM. Unmatched junction bases numbered 7, after V lost 4 bases and J lost 2 bases. The CDR3 runs to 15 residues. CDR3 region: CASSSPGTGTYEQYF. CDR3 bases: TGTGCCAGCAGTTCCCCCGGGACAGGAACCTACGAGCAGTACTTC.

V and J are TRBV7-9 and TRBJ1-1, with no clear D. Trimming pared 4 bases from V and 0 bases from J, leaving 15 bases between. CDR1 SEHNR and CDR2 FQNEAQ come from the germline V gene (reference sequence). This CDR3 has 16 amino acids. CDR3 region: CASSSPSNWVNTEAFF. The CDR3 region has the DNA TGTGCCAGCAGCTCTCCTTCCAATTGGGTGAACACTGAAGCTTTCTTT.

The chain combines TRBV5-5 with TRBJ1-4, with D possibly matching TRBD1 (5 bases). Germline V lookup: CDR1 SGHKS, CDR2 YYEKEE (reference sequence). Trimming pared 2 bases from V and 0 bases from J, leaving 8 bases between. This CDR3 has 15 residues. CDR3 DNA sequence: TGTGCCAGCAGCTTCAGGGCTCCAACTAATGAAAAACTGTTTTTT. Its protein is CASSFRAPTNEKLFF.

This clonotype has a handful of counts. The chain employs TRBV29-1 and TRBJ1-6; 11 nucleotides align to TRBD1. The V segment lost 6 bases and the J segment 10 bases; nucleotides outside the gene matches: 5. The germline CDR1 and CDR2 sequences are SQVTM and ANQGSEA. This CDR3 is 13 amino acids long. CDR3 residues: CSVRTGGGSPLHF. In nucleotides, the CDR3 is TGCAGCGTGCGGACAGGGGGCGGCTCACCCCTCCACTTT.

The rearrangement joins TRBV7-8 to TRBJ2-7, with 7 positions matching TRBD1. The CDR3 is 15 residues long. V dropped 1 base and J dropped 0; count of bases not matched to a gene: 3. The germline V gene has CDR1 SGHVS and CDR2 FQNEAQ. This CDR3 is CASSLVDRSSYEQYF. The CDR3 DNA reads as TGTGCCAGCAGCTTAGTGGACAGGAGCTCCTACGAGCAGTACTTC.

The chain links TRBV12-3 or TRBV12-4 to TRBJ1-5, with a tentative D call TRBD1 (5 bases). The CDR3 is 13 amino acids. Trimming cost V 5 bases and J 6 bases, with 11 bases left between them. The DNA for the CDR3 is TGTGCCAGCAGTCCCGACAGAATTCAGCCCCAGCATTTT. As protein: CASSPDRIQPQHF.